Described below is a single TCR beta chain sequence and its context. These data belong to a study of patients and donors after allogeneic stem cell transplantation. One entry per CDR3 protein results from TCRdb running MiXCR on the RT-PCR reads. This repertoire shows some 200,000 distinct CDR3 sequences, 41% found once; its top ten account for 33%. From germline, CDR1 is MGHRA and CDR2 YSYEKL. The CDR3 has 15 amino acids. V was cut by 4 bases and J by 7 bases, with 19 bases left in between. The source of this sequence is a human donor who was either an allogeneic HSCT recipient or a stem cell or donor lymphocyte infusion donor (not recorded which). It is not recorded whose cells these are; they may come from a transplant donor. J is TRBJ1-1 and V is TRBV4-1; weak D call: TRBD1 (5 bases). The sequencing input was blood, either unsorted or a sorted T cell fraction (not recorded which). The DNA of the CDR3 is TGCGCCAGCAGCCGTCGGGACGGCGACGCCGATGAAGCTTTCTTT. Protein product: CASSRRDGDADEAFF.